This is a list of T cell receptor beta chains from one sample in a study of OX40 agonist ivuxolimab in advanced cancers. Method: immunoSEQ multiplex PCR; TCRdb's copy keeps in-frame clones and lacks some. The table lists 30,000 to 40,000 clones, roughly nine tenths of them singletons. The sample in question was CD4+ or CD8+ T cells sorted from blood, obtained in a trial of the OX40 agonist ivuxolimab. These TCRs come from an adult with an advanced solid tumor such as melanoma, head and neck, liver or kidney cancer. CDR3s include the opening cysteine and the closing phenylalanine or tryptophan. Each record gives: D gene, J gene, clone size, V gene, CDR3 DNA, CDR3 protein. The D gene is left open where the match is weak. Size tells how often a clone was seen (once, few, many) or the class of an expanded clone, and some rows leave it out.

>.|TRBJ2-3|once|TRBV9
TGTGCCAGCAGCGCATCTAGCGGCACAGATACGCAGTATTTT
CASSASSGTDTQYF
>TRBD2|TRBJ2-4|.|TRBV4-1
TGCGCCAGCAGCCAAGGGCTAGCGGGAGAGAACATTCAGTACTTC
CASSQGLAGENIQYF
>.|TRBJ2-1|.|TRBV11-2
TGTGCCAGCAGCTTAGATCCCATGGGGGACAATGAGCAGTTCTTC
CASSLDPMGDNEQFF
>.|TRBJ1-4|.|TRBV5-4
TGTGCCAGCAGCCAACAGGCAACTAATGAAAAACTGTTTTTT
CASSQQATNEKLFF
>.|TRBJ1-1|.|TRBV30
TGTGCCTGGAGTCCCTGGACCGGCTTCAACCGTCGGGGGAACACTGAAGCTTTCTTT
CAWSPWTGFNRRGNTEAFF
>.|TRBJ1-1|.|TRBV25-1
TGTGCCAGCACCCGAGGTTTAAACACTGAAGCTTTCTTT
CASTRGLNTEAFF
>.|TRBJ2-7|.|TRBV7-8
TGTGCCAGCAGCTCCTCGACAACCTACGAGCAGTACTTC
CASSSSTTYEQYF
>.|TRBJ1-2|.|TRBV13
TGTGCCAGCGTTTCAACCATCTATGGCTACACCTTC
CASVSTIYGYTF
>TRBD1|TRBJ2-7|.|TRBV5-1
TGCGCCAGCTCGGACAGGGTGTCCTACGAGCAGTACTTC
CASSDRVSYEQYF
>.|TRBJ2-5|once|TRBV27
TGTGCCAGCAGTTCGGGACCCGGACAGACCCAGTACTTC
CASSSGPGQTQYF
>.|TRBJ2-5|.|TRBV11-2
TGTGCCAGCAGCTTACCAAGAGTTGTGAAGACCCAGTACTTC
CASSLPRVVKTQYF
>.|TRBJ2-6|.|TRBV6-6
TGTGCCAGCAGCCTCAGGGGGGCGGGGGCCAACGTCCTGACTTTC
CASSLRGAGANVLTF
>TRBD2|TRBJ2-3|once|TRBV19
TGTGCCAGTAGGGAGCGGGGGGGCACAGATACGCAGTATTTT
CASRERGGTDTQYF
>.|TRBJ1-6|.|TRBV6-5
TGTGCCAGCTATGACGCGGAGATTAATTCACCCCTCCACTTT
CASYDAEINSPLHF
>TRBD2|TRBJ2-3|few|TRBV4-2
TGTGCCAGCAGCCAAGATAGCGGGGGTACAGATACGCAGTATTTT
CASSQDSGGTDTQYF
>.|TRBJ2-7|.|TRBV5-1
TGCGCCAGCAGCAAGAATGGGGGCATCTACGAGCAGTACTTC
CASSKNGGIYEQYF
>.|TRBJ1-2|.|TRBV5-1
TGCGCCAGCAGCCCACTCGGTGGGCAGGGAGGCTACACCTTC
CASSPLGGQGGYTF
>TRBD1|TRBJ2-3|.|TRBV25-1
TGTGCCAGCAGTGAATTGGGACAGGGGGTGGTAGATACGCAGTATTTT
CASSELGQGVVDTQYF
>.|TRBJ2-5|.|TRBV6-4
TGTGCCAGCAGTGGCGCGGGTGGAGAGACCCAGTACTTC
CASSGAGGETQYF
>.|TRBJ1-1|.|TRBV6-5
TGTGCCAGCAGTGCTCCAGGGGTCGCTGAAGCTTTCTTT
CASSAPGVAEAFF
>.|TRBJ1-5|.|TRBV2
TGTGCCAGCAGAGACAGAGATCAGCCCCAGCATTTT
CASRDRDQPQHF
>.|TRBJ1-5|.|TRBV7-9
TGTGCCAGCAGCCCGGGGGGGGCTGGTCGCAATCAGCCCCAGCATTTT
CASSPGGAGRNQPQHF
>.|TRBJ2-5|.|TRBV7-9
TGTGCCTCCGGGAAAGAGACCCAGTACTTC
CASGKETQYF
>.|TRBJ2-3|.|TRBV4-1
TGCGCCAGCAGCCAAGAACCAGGGGGGAGAGGAAATACGCAGTATTTT
CASSQEPGGRGNTQYF
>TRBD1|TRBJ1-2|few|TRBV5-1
TGCGCCAGCAGCTTCACAGGGGAGCGTGGCTACACCTTC
CASSFTGERGYTF
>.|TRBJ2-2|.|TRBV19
TGTGCCAGTACGATAGGGCAGTTTACCGGGGAGCTGTTTTTT
CASTIGQFTGELFF
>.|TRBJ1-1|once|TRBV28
TGTGCCAGCAGTTTAACCAGGCGGGCTTTCTTT
CASSLTRRAFF
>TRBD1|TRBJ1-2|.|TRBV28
TGTGCCAGCAGCTACAGGGGTTTTGGTGGCTACACCTTC
CASSYRGFGGYTF
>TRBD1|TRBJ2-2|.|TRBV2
TGTGCCAGCAGTGGACAGGGTGTAGCCGGGGAGCTGTTTTTT
CASSGQGVAGELFF
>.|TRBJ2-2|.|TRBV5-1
TGCGCCAGCAGCGCCGAGGGGGGCACCGGGGAGCTGTTTTTT
CASSAEGGTGELFF
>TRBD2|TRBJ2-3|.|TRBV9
TGTGCCAGCAGCCCCCGGGGAGCGGGAGTGGTAGATACGCAGTATTTT
CASSPRGAGVVDTQYF
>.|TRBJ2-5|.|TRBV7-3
TGTGCCAGCAGTAAAAACCAGCAAGAGACCCAGTACTTC
CASSKNQQETQYF
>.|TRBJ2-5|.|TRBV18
TGTGCCAGCTCAAGGGCTAGCGACCCTCAAGAGACCCAGTACTTC
CASSRASDPQETQYF
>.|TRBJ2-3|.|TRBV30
TGTGCCTGGAGTGTGTCAAGTGTGGCAGATACGCAGTATTTT
CAWSVSSVADTQYF
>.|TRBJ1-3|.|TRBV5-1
TGCGCCAGCAGCTTGGTTGAGGGAGGAAACACCATATATTTT
CASSLVEGGNTIYF
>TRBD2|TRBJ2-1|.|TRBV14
TGTGCCAGCAGCCGCATAGCGGGAACCGCGCGGCTGAATGAGCAGTTCTTC
CASSRIAGTARLNEQFF
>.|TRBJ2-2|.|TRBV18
TGTGCCAGCTCACTCGACACCGGGGAGCTGTTTTTT
CASSLDTGELFF
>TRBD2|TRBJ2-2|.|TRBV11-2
TGTGCCAGCAGCCAGGGGGGACTAGCGTCCGGGGAGCTGTTTTTT
CASSQGGLASGELFF
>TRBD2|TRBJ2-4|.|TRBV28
TGTGCCAGCAGTTTGACTAGCGGGAGATTGGACATTCAGTACTTC
CASSLTSGRLDIQYF
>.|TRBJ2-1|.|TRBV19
TGTGCCAGTAGTATTTTGCGGGGAATCGTGAGCGATGAGCAGTTCTTC
CASSILRGIVSDEQFF
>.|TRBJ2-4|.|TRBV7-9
TGTGCCAGCAGCTTTGGGACTGGGAGTTGGGTCAAAAACATTCAGTACTTC
CASSFGTGSWVKNIQYF
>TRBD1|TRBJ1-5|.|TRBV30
TGTGCCTTTAGGACAGGGGTGGGGCCCCAGCATTTT
CAFRTGVGPQHF
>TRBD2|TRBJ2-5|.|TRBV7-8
TGTGCCAGCAGCCTGCTTAGGGCTAGCGGGACTTACCAAGAGACCCAGTACTTC
CASSLLRASGTYQETQYF